This TCR beta chain was sequenced in a study of Tregs in tolerant kidney transplant recipients. TCRdb keeps only in-frame clones here, not all; method: immunoSEQ multiplex PCR. The profile shows around 70,000 clones, around 90% of them singletons. Trimming removed 6 bases at V and 4 bases at J, with 16 bases between. The germline V gene has CDR1 SGHDT and CDR2 YYEEEE. The CDR3 covers 14 residues. This clone came up once. This clonotype was obtained from a human donor who received a combined kidney and bone marrow transplant. The rearrangement joins TRBV5-6 to TRBJ2-5; TRBD1 is a possible D gene (5 bases). The material sequenced was CD8+ T cells from blood, taken before the transplant. The DNA of the CDR3 is TGTGCCAGCACCATATACCCAGGGATAGAGACCCAGTACTTC. It codes for CASTIYPGIETQYF.